This TCR beta chain was captured in a study of T cells in Graves' hyperthyroidism and ophthalmopathy. Germline CDR1 reads LNHDA; CDR2 reads SQIVND (reference sequence). The CDR3 extends over 14 amino acids. TCR beta CDR3 regions were amplified from RNA transcripts. HTBI primers were the set used in a first-round RT-PCR of the TCR CDR3. Using its own MiXCR run on the multiplex PCR reads, TCRdb lists one record per CDR3 protein. The sample lists more than 20,000 distinct CDR3 sequences; about half were seen once. Study-wide results and limits: The model made its ophthalmopathy prediction, and onset followed a median 6.5 months later.

Turning to this clonotype: The antigen remains unidentified. The CDR3 carries no conserved terminal phenylalanine or tryptophan, so it likely arises from a read error.

Patients were excluded because of uncontrolled infection, other autoimmune disease, pregnancy or lactation. Sequenced input: blood. The genes are TRBV19 and TRBJ2-7; D tentatively reads TRBD1 or TRBD2 (6 bases each). The receptor comes from a woman between 40 and 50 years old with Graves' hyperthyroidism that later progressed to Graves' ophthalmopathy. CDR3 DNA: TGTGCCAGAAGACCACAGGGCGGGGCCTACGACCAGTACTCC. Its protein product is CARRPQGGAYDQYS.